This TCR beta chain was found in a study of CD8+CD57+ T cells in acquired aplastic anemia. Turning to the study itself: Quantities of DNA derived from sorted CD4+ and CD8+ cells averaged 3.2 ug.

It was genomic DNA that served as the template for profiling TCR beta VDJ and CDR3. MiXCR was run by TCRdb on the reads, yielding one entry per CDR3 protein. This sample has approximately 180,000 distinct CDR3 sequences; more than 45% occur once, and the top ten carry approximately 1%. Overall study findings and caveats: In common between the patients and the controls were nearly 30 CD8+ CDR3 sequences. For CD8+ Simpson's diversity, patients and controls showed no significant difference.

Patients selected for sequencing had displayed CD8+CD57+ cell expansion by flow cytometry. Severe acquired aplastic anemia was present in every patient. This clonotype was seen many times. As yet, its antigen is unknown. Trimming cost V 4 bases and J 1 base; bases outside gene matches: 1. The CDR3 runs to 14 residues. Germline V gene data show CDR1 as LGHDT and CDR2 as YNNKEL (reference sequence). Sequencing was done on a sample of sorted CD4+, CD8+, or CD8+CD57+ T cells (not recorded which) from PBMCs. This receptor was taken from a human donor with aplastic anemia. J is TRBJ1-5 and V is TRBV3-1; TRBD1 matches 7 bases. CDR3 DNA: TGTGCCAGCAGCCTGGGACAGAGCAATCAGCCCCAGCATTTT. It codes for CASSLGQSNQPQHF.